A single sample is the source of the 5 T cell receptor beta chains below, sequenced in a study of cytomegalovirus exposure and HLA in healthy donors. The PCR had 60 Vbeta and 13 Jbeta primers. TCRdb's table, derived via immunoSEQ multiplex PCR, lists solely in-frame clones and lacks some. The data hold 160,000 or so clones, with about three quarters observed a single time. The sample comprised PBMCs. These receptors were obtained from a man younger than 35 in good health and CMV-seropositive.

The rearrangement joins TRBV18 to TRBJ1-4; D is unresolved. This CDR3 contains 15 residues. V was clipped by 4 bases and J by 0 bases, with 9 bases between them. CDR1 and CDR2 (germline): KGHSH, LQKENI. The CDR3 here is CASSLDTATNEKLFF. The DNA for the CDR3 is TGTGCCAGCTCACTCGACACTGCAACTAATGAAAAACTGTTTTTT.

The chain joins TRBV11-3 to TRBJ2-1; a possible D gene is TRBD2 (6 bases). CDR3 length equals 15 residues. With 5 bases removed from V and 5 bases from J, the gap between germline ends came to 16 bases. CDR1 and CDR2 (germline): SGHNT, YENEEA. As DNA, the CDR3 is TGTGCCAGCAGCGTTGGGAGGAGTTTCAACAATGAGCAGTTCTTC. Translating it yields CASSVGRSFNNEQFF.

J is TRBJ1-1 and V is TRBV28; 7 bases agree with TRBD1. CDR1 is MDHEN and CDR2 is SYDVKM in the germline V gene. The CDR3 covers 14 residues. V lost 4 bases and J lost 4; bases outside the gene matches: 6. CDR3 in DNA: TGTGCCAGCAGTTACCCGGGGACAGTCACTGAAGCTTTCTTT. Translated: CASSYPGTVTEAFF.

The chain uses TRBV4-1 and TRBJ2-2; 8 bases are a match to TRBD2. With V trimmed by 2 bases and J by 2 bases, 7 bases remained unmatched. Germline V gene data show CDR1 as MGHRA and CDR2 as YSYEKL. The CDR3 runs to 17 residues. The CDR3, as DNA: TGCGCCAGCAGCCAACCGACGGGGGGGAGAAACACCGGGGAGCTGTTTTTT. It is translated as CASSQPTGGRNTGELFF.

The sample holds a few counts of this clone. The chain employs TRBV6-5 and TRBJ1-1; 7 bases agree with TRBD1. J was trimmed by 1 base and V by 6 bases; bases with no gene match: 5. CDR1 is MNHEY and CDR2 is SVGAGI in the germline V gene. This CDR3 has 14 amino acids. The CDR3 protein is CASRPTGRNTEAFF. For the CDR3, the DNA is TGTGCCAGCAGGCCGACAGGGAGGAACACTGAAGCTTTCTTT.